This T cell receptor (beta chain) was captured by sequencing in a study of blood T cell repertoires in COVID-19. Study overall: Some COVID-19 samples were acute and others convalescent; all came from the United States, Italy and Spain.

The CDR3 is made up of 15 amino acids. Germline CDR1 reads SGHDT; CDR2 reads YYEEEE. The junction had 5 bases not matched to a gene; V was cut back by 2 bases and J by 4 bases. Original handling: Amplification with reference gene primers provided the estimates of nucleated cell counts. Some clones are missing from TCRdb's copy, which holds only in-frame ones; the method was immunoSEQ multiplex PCR. V and J calls and clone size follow that table, whereas D and trimming were derived from the DNA. Among 170,000 or so clones listed, approximately 84% were seen once. Each participant's cohort was designated according to participant-reported clinical history. Before being deemed recovered, Cohort 3 donors had two negative PCRs, clearance, or symptom resolution.

The gene calls are TRBV5-6 and TRBJ2-2; the match to TRBD1 covers 7 bases. The sample taken for sequencing was PBMCs or T cells enriched from blood (not recorded which). This TCR derives from a woman aged 45-60 years who had recovered from COVID-19. The CDR3 protein is CASSFLDRPTGELFF. CDR3 bases: TGTGCCAGCAGCTTCCTGGACAGGCCCACCGGGGAGCTGTTTTTT.